The 30 T cell receptor beta chains listed next were all sequenced from one sample in a study of blood T cells in healthy people across ages. PCR was performed a second time for about 7 to 12 cycles using a sample-barcoded 5' primer and a J-beta primer mix. Each CDR3 protein is one row after TCRdb ran MiXCR on the 5' RACE reads. Of a few hundred thousand distinct CDR3 sequences listed, 25% to 30% were seen once; the top ten hold approximately 29%. Sequences were obtained from blood. The origin of the receptors is a woman in her seventies in good health.

This clonotype came up a few times. V and J are TRBV7-2 and TRBJ1-2; D is uncertain. Germline values: CDR1 SGHTA, CDR2 FQGNSA. V was trimmed by 3 bases and J by 5 bases, leaving 7 bases between them. There are 12 residues in the CDR3. The CDR3 nucleotides read TGTGCCAGCAGCTTGAATCCGTATGGCTACACCTTC. Translated: CASSLNPYGYTF.

The chain uses TRBV9 and TRBJ2-7; D is unresolved. This CDR3 contains 14 residues. V was cut by 6 bases and J by 1 base, with 14 bases left in between. CDR1 and CDR2 (germline): SGDLS, YYNGEE. The CDR3 DNA reads as TGTGCCAGCACCCCGACCGGGCAGTCCTACGAGCAGTACTTC. Translated, it gives CASTPTGQSYEQYF.

This chain uses TRBV14 with TRBJ1-6; TRBD1 might be the D (6 bases). This CDR3 is 17 amino acids long. Between the trimmed V and J ends, which lost 1 base and 7 bases, there was a span of 17 bases. The germline gives CDR1 SGHDN, CDR2 FVKESK. The CDR3 DNA reads as TGTGCCAGCAGCCAAGGGGAGGGGGAACAGCCCAATTCACCCCTCCACTTT. It codes for CASSQGEGEQPNSPLHF. Combining the CDR3 with reference TRBV14 and TRBJ1-6 gives the whole variable domain EAGVTQFPSHSVIEKGQTVTLRCDPISGHDNLYWYRRVMGKEIKFLLHFVKESKQDESGMPNNRFLAERTGGTYSTLKVQPAELEDSGVYFCASSQGEGEQPNSPLHFGNGTRLTVT.

This chain uses TRBV2 with TRBJ2-5; the D call may be TRBD1 or TRBD2 (5 bases each). Germline CDR1 and CDR2: SNHLY and FYNNEI. V lost 3 bases and J lost 5, with 13 bases in between. The length of the CDR3 is 14 residues. The CDR3 DNA is TGTGCCAGCAGTGAGTGGCTAGCAGGGGAGACCCAGTACTTC. This encodes CASSEWLAGETQYF. Variable domain in full (rest from reference TRBV2 and TRBJ2-5): EPEVTQTPSHQVTQMGQEVILRCVPISNHLYFYWYRQILGQKVEFLVSFYNNEISEKSEIFDDQFSVERPDGSNFTLKIRSTKLEDSAMYFCASSEWLAGETQYFGPGTRLLVL.

The chain recombines TRBV7-2 with TRBJ2-5; D is unresolved. Trimming removed 1 base from V and 3 bases from J, with 6 bases in between. This CDR3 has 13 residues. CDR1 and CDR2 from the germline V gene are SGHTA and FQGNSA. The CDR3 DNA is TGTGCCAGCAGCTTAGGACTTAAAGAGACCCAGTACTTC. Translating gives CASSLGLKETQYF.

This clonotype was seen only a few times. The chain joins TRBV18 to TRBJ2-5; D is perhaps TRBD2 (5 bases). This CDR3 contains 13 residues. Trimming shortened V by 3 bases and J by 5 bases, and 10 bases separated the two germline ends. Looked up from germline, CDR1 is KGHSH and CDR2 is LQKENI. The CDR3 region has the DNA TGTGCCAGCTCACCGTTACTAGGGGAGACCCAGTACTTC. Translated, it gives CASSPLLGETQYF. Supplemented by reference TRBV18 and TRBJ2-5, the full variable domain reads NAGVMQNPRHLVRRRGQEARLRCSPMKGHSHVYWYRQLPEEGLKFMVYLQKENIIDESGMPKERFSAEFPKEGPSILRIQQVVRGDSAAYFCASSPLLGETQYFGPGTRLLVL.

The sample holds a few counts of this clonotype. The rearrangement links TRBV6-1 to TRBJ1-1, with TRBD1 as a possible D gene (5 bases). V was pared by 5 bases and J by 7 bases, with 17 bases between. The CDR3 totals 14 residues. Germline-derived CDR1 and CDR2 are MNHNS and SASEGT. In DNA, the CDR3 is TGTGCCAGCAGTTGGGGCAGGGACTTGGGTGAAGCTTTCTTT. It encodes CASSWGRDLGEAFF.

The V call is TRBV7-9, the J call TRBJ2-6; a weak D match, TRBD1 (5 bases). This CDR3 comprises 19 residues. In germline, CDR1 is SEHNR, CDR2 FQNEAQ (reference sequence). V lost 1 base, J lost 4 bases, and 20 bases lay in between. CDR3 region: CASSLDLGQGLRGANVLTF. The CDR3, as DNA: TGTGCCAGCAGCTTAGACCTCGGGCAGGGATTGAGAGGGGCCAACGTCCTGACTTTC.

Only a few counts were recorded for this clonotype. CDR3 sequence: CSDPPGQVYEQYF. As DNA, the CDR3 is TGCAGCGACCCACCGGGACAGGTCTACGAGCAGTACTTC. The chain recombines TRBV29-1 with TRBJ2-7; TRBD1 matches 8 bases. In germline, CDR1 is SQVTM, CDR2 ANQGSEA. This CDR3 is built from 13 residues. The V and J ends lost 7 bases and 3 bases, in that order; junction bases with no gene match: 8.

The sample holds a few counts of this clonotype. The genes are TRBV6-2 or TRBV6-3 and TRBJ1-5, with D perhaps TRBD1 (6 bases). The CDR3 is made up of 14 amino acids. V was cut by 6 bases and J by 6 bases, with 15 bases left in between. Germline values: CDR1 MNHEY, CDR2 SVGEGT. The CDR3 DNA reads TGTGCCAGCAGAGATTATCAGGGGACTCAGCCCCAGCATTTT. As protein: CASRDYQGTQPQHF.

There are a few counts of this clonotype. The CDR3 DNA is TGTGCCAGCAGCTGGGGGGTCGGCACTGAAGCTTTCTTT. This sequence encodes CASSWGVGTEAFF. The chain couples TRBV11-3 to TRBJ1-1; D might be TRBD1 (5 bases). Germline CDR1 and CDR2: SGHNT and YENEEA. V was shortened by 4 bases and J by 4 bases, with 10 bases between the two germline ends. This CDR3 spans 13 amino acids. The entire variable domain, with the rest obtained from reference TRBV11-3 and TRBJ1-1, is as follows: EAGVVQSPRYKIIEKKQPVAFWCNPISGHNTLYWYLQNLGQGPELLIRYENEEAVDDSQLPKDRFSAERLKGVDSTLKIQPAELGDSAVYLCASSWGVGTEAFFGQGTRLTVV.

This clonotype was seen repeatedly, ten times or more. The V gene is TRBV5-6, the J gene TRBJ2-1, with TRBD2 matching over 10 bases. Germline V gene data show CDR1 as SGHDT and CDR2 as YYEEEE. CDR3 size: 16 residues. Trimming took 3 bases from V and 7 from J; bases not matched to a gene: 10. CDR3 protein: CASSSPQGLAPNEQFF. The CDR3 nucleotides are TGTGCCAGCAGCTCCCCCCAGGGACTAGCGCCGAATGAGCAGTTCTTC.

This clonotype has a single count. V gene TRBV20-1 combines with J gene TRBJ2-5, with 8 bases lining up with TRBD2. V was clipped by 6 bases and J by 2 bases; unmatched bases: 11. There are 15 residues in the CDR3. The V gene's germline CDR1 is DFQATT and CDR2 SNEGSKA (reference sequence). The CDR3 DNA sequence: TGCAGTGCGCGCCTTCCGGGACTAGGACAAGAGACCCAGTACTTC. Translated, it gives CSARLPGLGQETQYF.

The rearrangement links TRBV5-5 to TRBJ1-2; the match to TRBD1 covers 7 bases. The CDR3 consists of 13 residues. Germline V gene lookup returns CDR1 SGHKS and CDR2 YYEKEE (reference sequence). V shed 4 bases, J shed 8 bases, and the junction held 8 bases outside the gene matches. For the CDR3, the DNA is TGTGCCAGCAGCCATACTCAGGGGGTCGGCTACACCTTC. Its translation is CASSHTQGVGYTF.

The CDR3 DNA is TGTGCCAGCAGCGTAAGCGATTTCGAGGACAGGGGCGCTGAAGCTTTCTTT. It encodes CASSVSDFEDRGAEAFF. The chain recombines TRBV9 with TRBJ1-1; 9 bases are a match to TRBD1. The J segment lost 6 bases and the V segment lost 1 base, leaving 13 bases of the junction unmatched. The germline V gene has CDR1 SGDLS and CDR2 YYNGEE. The CDR3 is 17 residues long.

The CDR3, as DNA: TGTGCCAGCAGCCAACTCGGGGATACGCAGTATTTT. It translates to CASSQLGDTQYF. This chain links TRBV3-1 with TRBJ2-3; D remains ambiguous. The germline V gene encodes CDR1 LGHDT and CDR2 YNNKEL (reference sequence). Between the trimmed V and J ends, which lost 2 bases and 6 bases, there was a span of 6 bases. This CDR3 is 12 amino acids long.

This clonotype was found a few times. The chain has TRBV10-3 and TRBJ2-3; 8 bases are a match to TRBD1. V shed 8 bases and J 3 bases; nucleotides not matched to a gene: 7. This CDR3 is 14 amino acids long. The germline CDR1 and CDR2 sequences are ENHRY and SYGVKD. DNA for the CDR3: TGTGCCATCGGAACAGGGGGTATTACAGATACGCAGTATTTT. This sequence encodes CAIGTGGITDTQYF.

The chain carries TRBV5-1 and TRBJ2-7, with D possibly being TRBD2 (5 bases). Germline-derived CDR1 and CDR2 are SGHRS and YFSETQ. The CDR3 loop spans 12 amino acids. Trimming pared 8 bases from V and 3 bases from J, leaving 12 bases between. The CDR3, as DNA: TGCGCCAGTGGGAGCGGAAACTACGAGCAGTACTTC. This gives the protein CASGSGNYEQYF.

The V and J genes are TRBV5-1 and TRBJ2-7; D unresolved. Germline CDR1 is SGHRS and CDR2 is YFSETQ. Trimming took off 1 base at V and 0 bases at J, with 8 bases between the two ends. This CDR3 has 14 amino acids. The chain's CDR3 is CASSLTYSSYEQYF. In DNA form, the CDR3 reads TGCGCCAGCAGCTTGACATATAGCTCCTACGAGCAGTACTTC.

This chain uses TRBV12-3 or TRBV12-4 with TRBJ2-7, with TRBD2 identical over 7 bases. The CDR3 contains 14 residues. The J segment lost 2 bases and the V segment lost 5 bases, leaving 6 bases of the junction unmatched. The CDR3 bases are TGTGCCAGCAGTCCGACTAGCACAACCTACGAGCAGTACTTC. This codes for CASSPTSTTYEQYF.

This chain links TRBV19 with TRBJ1-4; TRBD1 agrees at 10 bases. The CDR3 contains 14 residues. Germline lookup yields CDR1 LNHDA and CDR2 SQIVND (reference sequence). The junction had 7 bases not matched to a gene; V was cut back by 10 bases and J by 5 bases. The CDR3: CATHSDRGNEKLFF. For the CDR3, the DNA is TGTGCCACTCACTCGGACAGGGGGAATGAAAAACTGTTTTTT.

This clonotype turned up a few times. The chain joins TRBV5-1 to TRBJ2-1, with 10 positions matching TRBD2. The CDR3 has 16 residues. Losses at the gene ends were 2 bases for V and 1 base for J; bases not matched to a gene: 3. CDR1 and CDR2 (germline): SGHRS, YFSETQ. The CDR3 loop is CASSFLAGESYNEQFF. The CDR3 nucleotides read TGCGCCAGCAGCTTCCTAGCGGGAGAATCCTACAATGAGCAGTTCTTC. The full variable domain, in which reference TRBV5-1 and TRBJ2-1 provide the parts outside the CDR3, is KAGVTQTPRYLIKTRGQQVTLSCSPISGHRSVSWYQQTPGQGLQFLFEYFSETQRNKGNFPGRFSGRQFSNSRSEMNVSTLELGDSALYLCASSFLAGESYNEQFFGPGTRLTVL.

This clonotype was counted between two and nine times. This rearrangement joins TRBV9 to TRBJ2-4, with 11 bases lining up with TRBD2. Trimming cost V 4 bases and J 4 bases; bases outside gene matches: 7. There are 16 residues in the CDR3. Germline V gene data show CDR1 as SGDLS and CDR2 as YYNGEE. The CDR3 sequence is CASSLGTSGGKNIQYF. The DNA of the CDR3 is TGTGCCAGCAGCCTCGGGACTAGCGGAGGAAAAAACATTCAGTACTTC.

CDR3 sequence: CASRVQDSNYGYTF. The CDR3, as DNA: TGTGCCAGCAGAGTACAGGACAGTAACTATGGCTACACCTTC. The rearrangement links TRBV6-6 to TRBJ1-2; the D gene is possibly TRBD1 (6 bases). V was pared by 6 bases and J by 1 base, with 12 bases between. This CDR3 region has 14 residues. Germline CDR1 reads MNHNY; CDR2 reads SVGAGI (reference sequence).

J is TRBJ1-4 and V is TRBV18, with 7 bases matching TRBD1. Germline trimming cut 6 bases from V and 2 bases from J; bases unmatched to any gene: 3. Germline V gives CDR1 KGHSH, CDR2 LQKENI. CDR3 length: 14 residues. This CDR3 reads CASSLGQTNEKLFF. The CDR3 bases are TGTGCCAGCTCGCTGGGACAGACTAATGAAAAACTGTTTTTT.

This chain connects TRBV6-1 to TRBJ2-5; a weak D match, TRBD2 (7 bases). Germline CDR1 MNHNS, CDR2 SASEGT. The CDR3 runs 18 residues. V was pared by 5 bases and J by 4 bases, with 26 bases between. The CDR3 is CASSQTRGLYRGGETQYF. CDR3 in DNA: TGTGCCAGCAGTCAAACCCGCGGACTTTATAGGGGGGGAGAGACCCAGTACTTC.

The rearrangement links TRBV5-1 to TRBJ1-6, with D unresolved. Looked up from germline, CDR1 is SGHRS and CDR2 is YFSETQ. The germline V and J ends were trimmed by 0 bases and 9 bases, with 10 bases remaining between them. CDR3 length equals 14 residues. Here the CDR3 DNA reads TGCGCCAGCAGCTTGGAAGGGTTGCCTTCACCCCTCCACTTT. It codes for CASSLEGLPSPLHF.

This clonotype was seen more than once but under ten times. The CDR3 reads CASSGDSGSTGELFF. The CDR3 DNA sequence: TGTGCCAGCAGTGGGGACAGCGGATCCACCGGGGAGCTGTTTTTT. The chain employs TRBV2 and TRBJ2-2, with 7 bases lining up with TRBD1. The CDR3 runs 15 residues. Germline assignment: CDR1 SNHLY and CDR2 FYNNEI. V lost 4 bases to trimming and J lost 4 bases; unmatched junction nucleotides: 6.

The chain carries TRBV5-1 and TRBJ2-1, with 10 bases aligning to TRBD2. The CDR3 covers 15 residues. Unmatched junction bases numbered 6, after V lost 1 base and J lost 8 bases. Germline V lookup: CDR1 SGHRS, CDR2 YFSETQ. CDR3 protein: CASSLQAGGPDEQFF. CDR3 nucleotides: TGCGCCAGCAGCTTGCAAGCGGGAGGGCCGGATGAGCAGTTCTTC.

This clonotype was observed a few times. The chain couples TRBV28 to TRBJ2-5; 9 bases line up with TRBD1. The CDR3 totals 14 residues. Germline-derived CDR1 and CDR2 are MDHEN and SYDVKM. The V gene end was trimmed by 8 bases and the J gene end by 5 bases; junction bases not matched to a gene: 9. CDR3: CASFTQGAGETQYF. For the CDR3, the DNA is TGTGCCAGCTTTACACAGGGGGCGGGGGAGACCCAGTACTTC.